This is a list of T cell receptor beta chains from one sample in a study of identical twins. TCRdb reprocessed the 5' RACE reads with MiXCR, giving one entry per CDR3 protein. The data show 400,000 to 550,000 distinct CDR3 sequences, less than 25% seen once. These sequences were also reported in another study, on T cells expressing NK-cell markers.

The specimen was CD4+ T cells sorted from blood. The receptors originated from a young woman in good health. Each CDR3 is given with its conserved first and last residue. The D gene is left open where the match is weak. Rows may omit the clone size; those that give it use once, few, many or a size class.

d_call: .
j_call: TRBJ2-1
clone_size: .
v_call: TRBV15
cdr3_aa: CATSRDLQGSYNEQFF
cdr3_nt: TGTGCCACCAGCAGAGATTTACAGGGCTCCTACAATGAGCAGTTCTTC

d_call: TRBD1
j_call: TRBJ1-1
clone_size: once
v_call: TRBV5-1
cdr3_aa: CASSLEGQGVNTEAFF
cdr3_nt: TGCGCCAGCAGCTTGGAAGGACAGGGTGTCAACACTGAAGCTTTCTTT

d_call: .
j_call: TRBJ2-3
clone_size: .
v_call: TRBV20-1
cdr3_aa: CSARSLSTDTQYF
cdr3_nt: TGCAGTGCTAGATCCCTAAGCACAGATACGCAGTATTTT

d_call: .
j_call: TRBJ1-6
clone_size: .
v_call: TRBV10-3
cdr3_aa: CATATNYNSPLHF
cdr3_nt: TGTGCCACGGCGACCAACTATAATTCACCCCTCCACTTT

d_call: .
j_call: TRBJ1-1
clone_size: few
v_call: TRBV6-1
cdr3_aa: CASRPLAGRENTEAFF
cdr3_nt: TGTGCCAGCAGACCCCTCGCGGGGAGAGAGAACACTGAAGCTTTCTTT

d_call: .
j_call: TRBJ2-6
clone_size: few
v_call: TRBV12-3/TRBV12-4
cdr3_aa: CASSPGWGANVLTF
cdr3_nt: TGTGCCAGCAGTCCGGGTTGGGGGGCCAACGTCCTGACTTTC

d_call: .
j_call: TRBJ2-5
clone_size: few
v_call: TRBV5-1
cdr3_aa: CASSLLASQETQYF
cdr3_nt: TGCGCCAGCAGCTTGTTAGCCAGTCAAGAGACCCAGTACTTC

d_call: .
j_call: TRBJ1-1
clone_size: few
v_call: TRBV29-1
cdr3_aa: CSLTMNTEAFF
cdr3_nt: TGCAGCTTGACCATGAACACTGAAGCTTTCTTT

d_call: TRBD1
j_call: TRBJ2-3
clone_size: .
v_call: TRBV6-1
cdr3_aa: CASRIRWTGGTDTQYF
cdr3_nt: TGTGCCAGCAGAATACGATGGACAGGAGGCACAGATACGCAGTATTTT

d_call: TRBD1
j_call: TRBJ2-3
clone_size: .
v_call: TRBV9
cdr3_aa: CASNRQGPSDTQYF
cdr3_nt: TGTGCCAGCAACCGACAGGGACCCTCCGATACGCAGTATTTT

d_call: .
j_call: TRBJ1-1
clone_size: few
v_call: TRBV6-1
cdr3_aa: CASTGGENTEAFF
cdr3_nt: TGTGCCAGCACGGGGGGTGAGAACACTGAAGCTTTCTTT

d_call: .
j_call: TRBJ1-2
clone_size: many
v_call: TRBV6-1
cdr3_aa: CASSGGQQYGYTF
cdr3_nt: TGTGCCAGCAGCGGCGGACAGCAATATGGCTACACCTTC

d_call: .
j_call: TRBJ2-3
clone_size: many
v_call: TRBV20-1
cdr3_aa: CSARDLDTQYF
cdr3_nt: TGCAGTGCTAGAGATCTGGATACGCAGTATTTT

d_call: .
j_call: TRBJ2-5
clone_size: few
v_call: TRBV6-2/TRBV6-3
cdr3_aa: CASSYSRVYRTQYF
cdr3_nt: TGTGCCAGCAGTTACTCGCGGGTTTATAGGACCCAGTACTTC

d_call: TRBD2
j_call: TRBJ2-7
clone_size: few
v_call: TRBV7-9
cdr3_aa: CASSLRGGSFSSYEQYF
cdr3_nt: TGTGCCAGCAGCTTACGAGGCGGGAGCTTTTCCTCCTACGAGCAGTACTTC

d_call: TRBD2
j_call: TRBJ2-4
clone_size: .
v_call: TRBV27
cdr3_aa: CASSSHGTSGRGIQYF
cdr3_nt: TGTGCCAGCAGTTCCCACGGGACTAGCGGGCGCGGCATTCAGTACTTC

d_call: .
j_call: TRBJ1-1
clone_size: .
v_call: TRBV18
cdr3_aa: CASSTLVTEAFF
cdr3_nt: TGTGCCAGCTCAACCCTGGTCACTGAAGCTTTCTTT

d_call: .
j_call: TRBJ1-1
clone_size: many
v_call: TRBV5-1
cdr3_aa: CASSGVTEAFF
cdr3_nt: TGCGCCAGCAGTGGGGTTACTGAAGCTTTCTTT

d_call: TRBD1
j_call: TRBJ1-5
clone_size: many
v_call: TRBV7-9
cdr3_aa: CASRHKGQPRDQPQHF
cdr3_nt: TGTGCCAGCAGACATAAGGGACAGCCCAGGGATCAGCCCCAGCATTTT

d_call: .
j_call: TRBJ2-6
clone_size: .
v_call: TRBV18
cdr3_aa: CASSPSKAGANVLTF
cdr3_nt: TGTGCCAGCTCACCATCTAAAGCTGGGGCCAACGTCCTGACTTTC

d_call: .
j_call: TRBJ2-1
clone_size: .
v_call: TRBV20-1
cdr3_aa: CSANDLGSYNEQFF
cdr3_nt: TGCAGTGCTAACGACCTCGGATCCTACAATGAGCAGTTCTTC

d_call: .
j_call: TRBJ1-2
clone_size: .
v_call: TRBV20-1
cdr3_aa: CSVRGIDGYTF
cdr3_nt: TGCAGTGTGAGGGGAATCGATGGCTACACCTTC

d_call: .
j_call: TRBJ1-1
clone_size: .
v_call: TRBV18
cdr3_aa: CASSPDPGNTEAFF
cdr3_nt: TGTGCCAGCTCACCCGATCCAGGGAACACTGAAGCTTTCTTT

d_call: .
j_call: TRBJ1-1
clone_size: few
v_call: TRBV5-1
cdr3_aa: CASSLDRESAFF
cdr3_nt: TGCGCCAGCAGCTTGGACAGGGAGTCGGCTTTCTTT

d_call: .
j_call: TRBJ2-5
clone_size: .
v_call: TRBV21-1
cdr3_aa: CASSPSQYF
cdr3_nt: TGTGCCAGCAGCCCCTCCCAGTACTTC

d_call: .
j_call: TRBJ2-7
clone_size: many
v_call: TRBV29-1
cdr3_aa: CSVEVGRDNSYEQYF
cdr3_nt: TGCAGCGTTGAAGTTGGGAGGGACAACTCCTACGAGCAGTACTTC

d_call: TRBD2
j_call: TRBJ2-7
clone_size: .
v_call: TRBV29-1
cdr3_aa: CSVRTSGILYEQYF
cdr3_nt: TGCAGCGTCAGGACTAGCGGGATACTCTACGAGCAGTACTTC

d_call: .
j_call: TRBJ1-3
clone_size: many
v_call: TRBV6-5
cdr3_aa: CASSYNGVGNTIYF
cdr3_nt: TGTGCCAGCAGTTACAACGGGGTTGGAAACACCATATATTTT